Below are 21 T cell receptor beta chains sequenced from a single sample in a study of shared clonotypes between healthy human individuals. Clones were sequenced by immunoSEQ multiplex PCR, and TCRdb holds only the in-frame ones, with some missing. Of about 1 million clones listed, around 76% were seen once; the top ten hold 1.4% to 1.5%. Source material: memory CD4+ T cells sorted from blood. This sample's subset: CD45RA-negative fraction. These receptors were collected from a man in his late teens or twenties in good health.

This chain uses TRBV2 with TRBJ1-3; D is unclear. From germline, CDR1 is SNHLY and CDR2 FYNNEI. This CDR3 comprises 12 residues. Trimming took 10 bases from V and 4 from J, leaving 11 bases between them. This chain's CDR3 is CATYSQGNTIYF. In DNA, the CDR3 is TGTGCCACGTACAGCCAAGGAAACACCATATATTTT. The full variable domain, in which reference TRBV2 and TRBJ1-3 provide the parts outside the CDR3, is EPEVTQTPSHQVTQMGQEVILRCVPISNHLYFYWYRQILGQKVEFLVSFYNNEISEKSEIFDDQFSVERPDGSNFTLKIRSTKLEDSAMYFCATYSQGNTIYFGEGSWLTVV.

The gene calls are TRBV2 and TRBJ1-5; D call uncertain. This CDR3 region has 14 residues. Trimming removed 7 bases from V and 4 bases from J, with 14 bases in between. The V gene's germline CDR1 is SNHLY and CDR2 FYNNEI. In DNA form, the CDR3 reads TGTGCCAGCAAATTGTGGGGAGGGAATCAGCCCCAGCATTTT. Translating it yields CASKLWGGNQPQHF. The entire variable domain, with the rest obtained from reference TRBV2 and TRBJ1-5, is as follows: EPEVTQTPSHQVTQMGQEVILRCVPISNHLYFYWYRQILGQKVEFLVSFYNNEISEKSEIFDDQFSVERPDGSNFTLKIRSTKLEDSAMYFCASKLWGGNQPQHFGDGTRLSIL.

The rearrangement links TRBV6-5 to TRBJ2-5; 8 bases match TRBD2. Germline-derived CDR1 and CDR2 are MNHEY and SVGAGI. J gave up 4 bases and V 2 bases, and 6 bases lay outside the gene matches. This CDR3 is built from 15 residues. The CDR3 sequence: CASSYGGGLAETQYF. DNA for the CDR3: TGTGCCAGCAGTTACGGCGGGGGGCTAGCAGAGACCCAGTACTTC.

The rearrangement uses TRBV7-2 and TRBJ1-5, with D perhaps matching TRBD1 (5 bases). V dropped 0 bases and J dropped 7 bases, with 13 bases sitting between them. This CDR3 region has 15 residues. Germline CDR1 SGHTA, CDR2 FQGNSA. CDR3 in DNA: TGTGCCAGCAGCTTAGCGGCAGGGCTCCAACAGCCCCAGCATTTT. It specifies CASSLAAGLQQPQHF.

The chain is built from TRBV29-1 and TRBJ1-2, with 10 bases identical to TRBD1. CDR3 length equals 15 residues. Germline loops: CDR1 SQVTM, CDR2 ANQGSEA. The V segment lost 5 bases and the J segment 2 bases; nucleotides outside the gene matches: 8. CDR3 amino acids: CSVQLGTGVNYGYTF. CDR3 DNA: TGCAGCGTTCAACTCGGGACAGGGGTAAACTATGGCTACACCTTC.

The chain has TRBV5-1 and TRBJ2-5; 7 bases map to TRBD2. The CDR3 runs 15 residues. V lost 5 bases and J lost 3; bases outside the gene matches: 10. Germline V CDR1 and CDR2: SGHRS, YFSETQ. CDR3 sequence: CASSLQREGKETQYF. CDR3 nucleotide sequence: TGCGCCAGCAGTTTACAGAGGGAGGGGAAAGAGACCCAGTACTTC.

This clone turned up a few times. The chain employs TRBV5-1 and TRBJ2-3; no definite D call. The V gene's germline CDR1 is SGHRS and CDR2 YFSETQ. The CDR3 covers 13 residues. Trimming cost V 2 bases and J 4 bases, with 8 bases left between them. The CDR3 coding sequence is TGCGCCAGCAGCTTTAGAAGGGCAGATACGCAGTATTTT. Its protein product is CASSFRRADTQYF.

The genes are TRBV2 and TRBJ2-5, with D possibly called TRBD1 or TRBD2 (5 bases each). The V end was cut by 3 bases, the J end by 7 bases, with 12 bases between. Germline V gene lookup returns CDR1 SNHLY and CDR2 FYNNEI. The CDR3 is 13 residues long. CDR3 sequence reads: CASSDWGRGTQYF. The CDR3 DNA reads TGTGCCAGCAGTGATTGGGGACGGGGGACCCAGTACTTC.

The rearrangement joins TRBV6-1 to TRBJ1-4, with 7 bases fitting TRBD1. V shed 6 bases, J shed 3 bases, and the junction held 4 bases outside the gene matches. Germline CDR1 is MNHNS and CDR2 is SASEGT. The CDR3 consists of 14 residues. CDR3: CASSRQGANEKLFF. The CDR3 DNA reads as TGTGCCAGCAGCAGACAGGGCGCTAATGAAAAACTGTTTTTT.

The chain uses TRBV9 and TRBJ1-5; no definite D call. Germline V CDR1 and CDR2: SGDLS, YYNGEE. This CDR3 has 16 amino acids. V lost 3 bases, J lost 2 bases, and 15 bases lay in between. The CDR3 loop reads CASSEIGSIGNQPQHF. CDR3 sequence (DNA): TGTGCCAGCAGCGAAATAGGGTCAATAGGCAATCAGCCCCAGCATTTT.

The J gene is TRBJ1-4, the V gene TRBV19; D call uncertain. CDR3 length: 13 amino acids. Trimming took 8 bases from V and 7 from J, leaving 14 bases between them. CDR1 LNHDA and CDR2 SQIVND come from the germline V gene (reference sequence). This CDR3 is CASSKGRGEKLFF. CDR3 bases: TGTGCCAGTTCCAAAGGGCGGGGTGAAAAACTGTTTTTT.

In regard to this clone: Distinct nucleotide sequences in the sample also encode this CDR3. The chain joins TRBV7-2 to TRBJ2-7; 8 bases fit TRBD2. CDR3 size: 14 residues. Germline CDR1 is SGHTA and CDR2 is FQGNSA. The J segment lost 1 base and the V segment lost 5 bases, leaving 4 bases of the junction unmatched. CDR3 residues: CASSTSGRSYEQYF. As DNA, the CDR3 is TGTGCCAGCAGCACCAGCGGGAGATCCTACGAGCAGTACTTC. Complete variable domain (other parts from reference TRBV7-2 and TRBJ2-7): GAGVSQSPSNKVTEKGKDVELRCDPISGHTALYWYRQSLGQGLEFLIYFQGNSAPDKSGLPSDRFSAERTGGSVSTLTIQRTQQEDSAVYLCASSTSGRSYEQYFGPGTRLTVT.

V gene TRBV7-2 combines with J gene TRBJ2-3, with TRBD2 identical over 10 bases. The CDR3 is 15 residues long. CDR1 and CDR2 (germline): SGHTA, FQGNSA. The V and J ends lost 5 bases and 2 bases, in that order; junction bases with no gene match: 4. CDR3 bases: TGTGCCAGCAGCCCTGGACTAGCGGTCACAGATACGCAGTATTTT. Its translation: CASSPGLAVTDTQYF.

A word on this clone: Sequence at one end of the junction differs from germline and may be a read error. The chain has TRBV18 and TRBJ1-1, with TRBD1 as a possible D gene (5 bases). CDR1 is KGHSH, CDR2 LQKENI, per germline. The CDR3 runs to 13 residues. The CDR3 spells CASSETTREKIVF. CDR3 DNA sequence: TGTGCCAGCTCAGAGACCACCAGGGAAAAAATTGTCTTT.

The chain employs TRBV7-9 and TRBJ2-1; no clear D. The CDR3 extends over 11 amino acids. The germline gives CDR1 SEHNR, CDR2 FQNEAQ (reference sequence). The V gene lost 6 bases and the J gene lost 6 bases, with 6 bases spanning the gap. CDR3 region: CASSIGNEQFF. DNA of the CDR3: TGTGCCAGCAGTATTGGCAATGAGCAGTTCTTC.

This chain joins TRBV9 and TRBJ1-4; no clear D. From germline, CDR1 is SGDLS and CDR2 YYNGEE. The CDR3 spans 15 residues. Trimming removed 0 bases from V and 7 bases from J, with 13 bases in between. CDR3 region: CASSVETTRGEKLFF. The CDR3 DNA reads TGTGCCAGCAGCGTAGAGACCACACGGGGTGAAAAACTGTTTTTT.

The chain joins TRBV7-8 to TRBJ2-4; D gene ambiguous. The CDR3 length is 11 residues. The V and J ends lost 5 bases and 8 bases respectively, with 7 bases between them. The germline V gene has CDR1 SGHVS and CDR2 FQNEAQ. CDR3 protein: CASSPLDIQYF. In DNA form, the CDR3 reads TGTGCCAGCAGCCCACTGGACATTCAGTACTTC.

The CDR3 spells CATSRDGADYEQYF. The CDR3 DNA reads as TGTGCCACCAGCAGAGATGGTGCAGATTACGAGCAGTACTTC. The rearrangement joins TRBV15 to TRBJ2-7; no clear D gene. CDR3 length: 14 amino acids. V lost 0 bases to trimming and J lost 4 bases, with 10 bases between them. Germline V CDR1 and CDR2: LNHNV, YYDKDF (reference sequence).

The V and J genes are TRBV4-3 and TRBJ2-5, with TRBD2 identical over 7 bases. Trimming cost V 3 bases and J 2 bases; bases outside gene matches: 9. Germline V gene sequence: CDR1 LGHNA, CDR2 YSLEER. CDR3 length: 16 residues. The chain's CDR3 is CASSHTWGGGQETQYF. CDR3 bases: TGCGCCAGCAGCCATACCTGGGGGGGTGGGCAAGAGACCCAGTACTTC.

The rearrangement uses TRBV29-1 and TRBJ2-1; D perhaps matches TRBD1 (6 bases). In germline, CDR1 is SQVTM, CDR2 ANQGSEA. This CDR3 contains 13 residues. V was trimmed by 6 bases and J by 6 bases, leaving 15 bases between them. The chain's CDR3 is CSVEYVRGNEQFF. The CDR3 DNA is TGCAGCGTAGAATATGTCAGGGGCAATGAGCAGTTCTTC.

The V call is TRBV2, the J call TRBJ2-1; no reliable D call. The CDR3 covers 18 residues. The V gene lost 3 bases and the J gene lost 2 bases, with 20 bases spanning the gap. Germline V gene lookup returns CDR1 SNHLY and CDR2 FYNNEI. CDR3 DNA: TGTGCCAGCAGTGATCTGCCACGCGGCGGTAGGGCCTACAATGAGCAGTTCTTC. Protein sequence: CASSDLPRGGRAYNEQFF. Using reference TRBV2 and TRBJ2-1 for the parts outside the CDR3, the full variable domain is EPEVTQTPSHQVTQMGQEVILRCVPISNHLYFYWYRQILGQKVEFLVSFYNNEISEKSEIFDDQFSVERPDGSNFTLKIRSTKLEDSAMYFCASSDLPRGGRAYNEQFFGPGTRLTVL.